This T cell receptor beta chain was documented in a study of T cell responses to AZD1222 COVID-19 vaccine. TCRdb's table, derived via immunoSEQ multiplex PCR, lists solely in-frame clones and lacks some. The table includes approximately 150,000 clones, 85% to 95% detected once. This clone was counted a single time. The germline V gene has CDR1 LGHDT and CDR2 YNNKEL (reference sequence). The junction had 7 bases not matched to a gene; V was cut back by 1 base and J by 5 bases. The CDR3 contains 15 residues. The specimen was peripheral blood, collected on day 0 of AZD1222 vaccination. The sequence was collected from an adult in good health. This rearrangement joins TRBV3-1 (or the pseudogene TRBV3-2) to TRBJ1-2; TRBD1 matches at 7 bases. In nucleotides, the CDR3 is TGTGCCAGCAGCCAAGGGGAGGGGGCTTTTTATGGCTACACCTTC. Translation gives CASSQGEGAFYGYTF.